Sequencing of this T cell receptor (beta chain) was carried out in a study of graft-versus-host responses after intestinal transplantation (dated by TCRdb to the early 2020s). General notes on the study: Multivisceral, liver-intestinal, or isolated intestinal transplants were received by the recipients. Every recipient was given anti-thymocyte globulin induction, followed by 2 to 4 years of maintenance tacrolimus and steroids. After intestinal transplantation, graft-versus-host and host-versus-graft alloreactive T cell clones in the graft, circulation and bone marrow were tracked using bulk TCR-beta CDR3 sequencing. To identify alloreactive clones, pre-transplant mixed lymphocyte reaction products were sequenced and compared with unstimulated pre-transplant donor and recipient T cells. The cohort enrolled about two dozen intestinal transplant recipients including one retransplant, and a few patients lacking pretransplant specimens were excluded. Donor T cell macrochimerism was defined as a peak of at least 4% donor T cells among recipient peripheral blood mononuclear cells. Rather than being sequenced by the commercial service, samples from three later patients were sequenced in-house on an Illumina MiSeq and processed with MiXCR.

On the study overall, not on this receptor specifically: Conclusions were limited by the relatively low number and heterogeneity of intestinal transplant patients. Peak levels of circulating GvH clones were associated with declines in HvG clones early after transplant. In patients with donor T cell macrochimerism, the allografts had high GvH to HvG T cell clonal ratios. GvH clones were found in recipient bone marrow, and some of the GvH clones appeared earlier in ileal mucosa or blood, which is consistent with an intestinal mucosal origin.

The CDR3 contains 15 residues, cysteine and phenylalanine counted. The only DNA kept is the CDR3, 45 bases in frame from the first base. Ends trimmed: V by 3 bases, J by 6 bases; bases unmatched to a gene: 4. Taken from the germline V gene (reference sequence), the CDR1 and CDR2 loops are GTSNPN and SVGIG. About this clone itself: Its antigen is currently not known. Base qualities are not recorded, but no much larger clone differs from it by a single base.

Libraries were made using the immunoSEQ multiplex PCR assay. For most patients, high-throughput TCR-beta CDR3 sequencing of genomic DNA was performed by Adaptive Biotechnologies. Concerning the study's data processing: Adaptive's ImmunoSEQ software was the source of the TCR sequencing data for 15 to 20 patients, while three other patients were processed with MiXCR and VDJtools. CDR3 nucleotide sequences shared by donor and recipient were removed because the origin of these sequences could not be assigned. To count as alloreactive, a clone needed at least 2-fold expansion over unstimulated cells and a minimum CFSE-low frequency of 0.002% (template counts) or 0.001% (read counts). A clone was considered mappable if detected in the sequenced pre-transplant spleen, lymph node, or MLR CFSE-low populations of the donor or recipient. The cumulative frequency of alloreactive clones was calculated as a percentage of all sequences, weighted by copy number. Not all clones reach the TCRdb copy of this immuneACCESS table, which keeps in-frame sequences only. Checked studies attribute under half of the gap to unresolved V genes and leave the rest unexplained. Clone size and the V and J calls come from that table; the DNA yielded D and trimming. The sample yields about 47,000 clones; less than 95% were counted once. The top ten hold 1.6% of the sample.

Blood samples were collected up to 4 times in the first month after transplant and then at least monthly when available. Here the chain combines TRBV30 and TRBJ1-6; 11 central bases correspond to TRBD1. Sequencing was performed on PBMCs, taken approximately 340 days after intestinal transplant. The sequence was obtained from a human patient who received an intestinal transplant, so some T cells may come from the graft donor. For the CDR3, the sequence is CAWRAGQGANSPLHF. The sequenced DNA is TGTGCCTGGAGAGCTGGACAGGGGGCTAATTCACCCCTCCACTTT.